Presented here are 8 T cell receptor beta chains from one specimen sequenced in a study of T cell responses to AZD1222 COVID-19 vaccine. Only in-frame clones appear in the TCRdb table, and some are missing; sequencing was by immunoSEQ multiplex PCR. Of some 130,000 clones listed, roughly 92% are singletons. The sample was peripheral blood, taken on day 0 of AZD1222 vaccination. All receptors come from an adult in good health.

The genes are TRBV5-1 and TRBJ1-1, with D possibly TRBD1 on 5 matching bases. Trimming shortened V by 4 bases and J by 5 bases, and 15 bases separated the two germline ends. This CDR3 has 14 residues. The germline V gene has CDR1 SGHRS and CDR2 YFSETQ. For the CDR3, the DNA is TGCGCCAGCAGCCTGAGGGAGGGGTCTACTGAAGCTTTCTTT. It specifies CASSLREGSTEAFF.

The count of this clone is one. The chain carries TRBV11-2 and TRBJ2-7; D is possibly TRBD1 (6 bases). V lost 5 bases and J 6 bases, leaving 14 bases between the germline ends. The CDR3 runs 13 residues. Germline V gene data show CDR1 as SGHAT and CDR2 as FQNNGV. The CDR3 DNA reads TGTGCCAGCAGCCCAGACAGGATGTTCGAGCAGTACTTC. The encoded protein is CASSPDRMFEQYF.

This chain links TRBV5-6 with TRBJ2-7; a weak D match, TRBD2 (6 bases). V was shortened by 0 bases and J by 3 bases, with 22 bases between the two germline ends. Germline assignment: CDR1 SGHDT and CDR2 YYEEEE. This CDR3 region has 18 residues. CDR3 amino acids: CASSLAFWGGEAGYEQYF. The CDR3 bases are TGTGCCAGCAGCTTGGCCTTTTGGGGCGGGGAGGCCGGCTACGAGCAGTACTTC.

The chain employs TRBV5-1 and TRBJ1-1, with no clear D. Trimming removed 4 bases at V and 0 bases at J, with 13 bases between. The CDR3 sequence is 15 residues long. The V gene's germline CDR1 is SGHRS and CDR2 YFSETQ. In DNA form, the CDR3 reads TGCGCCAGCAGCCTTTACCAGGCCCTGAACACTGAAGCTTTCTTT. Translated: CASSLYQALNTEAFF. The variable domain in full, completed from reference TRBV5-1 and TRBJ1-1, reads KAGVTQTPRYLIKTRGQQVTLSCSPISGHRSVSWYQQTPGQGLQFLFEYFSETQRNKGNFPGRFSGRQFSNSRSEMNVSTLELGDSALYLCASSLYQALNTEAFFGQGTRLTVV.

This chain links TRBV7-8 with TRBJ1-1; a possible D gene is TRBD1 (6 bases). Germline values: CDR1 SGHVS, CDR2 FQNEAQ. V dropped 6 bases and J dropped 3 bases, with 14 bases sitting between them. The CDR3 length is 14 residues. The CDR3 DNA follows: TGTGCCAGCAGACCGGAGGCAGGGGACACTGAAGCTTTCTTT. Translation: CASRPEAGDTEAFF. The whole variable domain, filled in from reference TRBV7-8 and TRBJ1-1, reads GAGVSQSPRYKVAKRGQDVALRCDPISGHVSLFWYQQALGQGPEFLTYFQNEAQLDKSGLPSDRFFAERPEGSVSTLKIQRTQQEDSAVYLCASRPEAGDTEAFFGQGTRLTVV.

The chain carries TRBV5-1 and TRBJ2-5; perhaps TRBD1 as D (5 bases). Trimming cost V 1 base and J 1 base, with 17 bases left between them. The germline CDR1 and CDR2 sequences are SGHRS and YFSETQ. CDR3 length: 17 residues. CDR3 loop: CASSLNPGLAPQETQYF. In nucleotides, the CDR3 is TGCGCCAGCAGCTTGAATCCAGGGCTGGCCCCCCAAGAGACCCAGTACTTC.

CDR3 region: CASSTRRQGRTEAFF. The CDR3 DNA reads as TGTGCCAGTAGTACACGCCGACAGGGTAGGACTGAAGCTTTCTTT. V and J are TRBV19 and TRBJ1-1, with 7 nucleotides matching TRBD1. V lost 4 bases to trimming and J lost 5 bases; unmatched junction nucleotides: 10. This CDR3 comprises 15 residues. Germline V gene sequence: CDR1 LNHDA, CDR2 SQIVND (reference sequence).

This chain uses TRBV6-5 with TRBJ2-1; TRBD1 is a possible D gene (6 bases). CDR1 and CDR2 from the germline V gene are MNHEY and SVGAGI. The CDR3 is 11 residues long. V lost 6 bases to trimming and J lost 6 bases, with 6 bases between them. This CDR3 reads CASRDSNEQFF. CDR3 nucleotides: TGTGCCAGCAGGGACAGCAATGAGCAGTTCTTC.